This record concerns one T cell receptor (beta chain) sequence. Original handling: Estimates of nucleated cell counts were drawn from the amplification of reference gene primers. Repertoires were generated with immunoSEQ multiplex PCR, while TCRdb's copy carries only in-frame clones and drops some. The V and J calls and clone size come from that table; D and trimming were worked out from the DNA. Counted here are around 100,000 clones, more than 75% occurring once; the ten biggest clones make up 6.5% to 8%. This sample was taken from a study of blood T cell repertoires in COVID-19. Study-level background: Samples taken during acute and convalescent COVID-19 were collected in the United States, Italy and Spain.

This CDR3 comprises 16 residues. The J segment lost 6 bases and the V segment lost 4 bases, leaving 8 bases of the junction unmatched. Germline V gene lookup returns CDR1 LGHDT and CDR2 YNNKEL (reference sequence). This clonotype was sampled from a man aged 25 to 40 in a cohort sampled during active COVID-19. The V gene is TRBV3-1 (or the pseudogene TRBV3-2), the J gene TRBJ1-5; 11 bases map to TRBD1. The sample was peripheral blood. CDR3 region: CASSLGQGASGQPQHF. The DNA of the CDR3 is TGTGCCAGCAGCCTCGGACAGGGGGCGTCAGGTCAGCCCCAGCATTTT.